These T cell receptor beta chains were read from a single sample in a study of siplizumab effects on memory and regulatory T cells. Method: immunoSEQ multiplex PCR; TCRdb's copy keeps in-frame clones and lacks some. The sample lists over 70,000 clones; more than 80% were seen once. The sequencing input was CD4+ T cells sorted from blood. All receptors come from a human donor in good health. The conserved cysteine and the conserved F or W are not part of the CDR3 here. Clone size, where shown, is once, few, many, or a class for clones that have expanded.

v_call	clone_size	j_call	cdr3_aa
TRBV5-1	NA	TRBJ1-4	ASARNQNEKLF
TRBV2	NA	TRBJ2-3	ASMGRESTDTQY
TRBV29-1	NA	TRBJ2-3	SVEVGTSGGDTQY
TRBV19	NA	TRBJ1-2	ASSLLGTGNGYT
TRBV4-1	NA	TRBJ2-1	ASRHLTLVNEQF
TRBV7-2	NA	TRBJ1-5	ASTVQGQAQPQH
TRBV21-1	few	TRBJ1-1	ASSKVEAF
TRBV5-1	NA	TRBJ1-2	ASREPGQGRYGYT
TRBV30	once	TRBJ2-7	AWGREEQY
TRBV19	NA	TRBJ1-5	ASSIEGTQPQH
TRBV29-1	NA	TRBJ2-3	SVEDQGGARGTDTQY
TRBV6-6	NA	TRBJ2-7	ASTSSRDSSYEQY
TRBV15	NA	TRBJ2-7	ATSRLQGSYEQY
TRBV18	NA	TRBJ2-2	ASSPGEPNTGELF
TRBV5-5	NA	TRBJ2-2	ASSLRGLTGSKRTGELF
TRBV4-1	NA	TRBJ2-6	ASGGGLSGANVLT
TRBV27	once	TRBJ1-4	ASRAGGATNEKLF
TRBV10-3	once	TRBJ2-7	AISELGTRFDARDTREQY
TRBV12-5	NA	TRBJ1-2	ASGLTLQGGGYT
TRBV18	NA	TRBJ2-7	ASSPPATGGKTAYEQY
TRBV5-1	NA	TRBJ2-7	ASSRITGTEYNEQY
TRBV19	NA	TRBJ1-5	ASSISGYRTDSNQPQH
TRBV4-1	NA	TRBJ2-7	AATGLAGGEQY
TRBV21-1	NA	TRBJ1-3	ASPPGQGERVSGNTIY
TRBV10-3	once	NA	AISESLGVSYEQY
TRBV28	NA	TRBJ1-3	ASSPLDRSSGNTIY
TRBV2	NA	TRBJ1-4	ASSSDRGYEKLF
TRBV25-1	NA	TRBJ1-3	ATQDNSGNTIY
TRBV12-5	NA	TRBJ2-2	ASGGKGGRASNTGELF
TRBV7-6	NA	TRBJ2-1	ASSMGGNEQF
TRBV7-8	NA	TRBJ1-5	ASSSPPGNQPQH
TRBV5-1	NA	TRBJ2-1	ASSFGTGGNEQF
TRBV6-4	NA	TRBJ1-2	ASSDGGYGYT
TRBV7-8	NA	TRBJ1-3	ASSQGTTGNTIY